This T cell receptor beta chain was sequenced during a study of T cells in localized non-small cell lung cancer. Germline V CDR1 and CDR2: SGHNT, YENEEA. The V end lost 1 base, the J end lost 4 bases, and 11 bases lay between the germline ends. The CDR3 extends over 15 amino acids. Using immunoSEQ multiplex PCR, the repertoire was profiled, and TCRdb retains in-frame clones only, with some absent. Of roughly 1,900 clones listed, 25% to 30% are singletons. The V gene is TRBV11-3, the J gene TRBJ1-3; a weak D match, TRBD1 (5 bases). The source of this sequence is a woman aged 35 to 70 with stage I lung adenocarcinoma. This material consisted of lung tumor tissue, taken before any cancer treatment. The CDR3 region is CASSLVGEAGNTIYF. CDR3 DNA: TGTGCCAGCAGCTTAGTGGGGGAAGCCGGAAACACCATATATTTT.